The 25 T cell receptor beta chains listed next were all sequenced from one sample in a study of blood T cell repertoires in COVID-19 (dated by TCRdb to 2018 to 2020). The method was the immunoSEQ multiplex PCR assay. This immuneACCESS table, as held by TCRdb, lists in-frame sequences with V and J called but not all clones. Of the missing ones, under half trace to an unresolved V gene in checked studies; the others have no known cause. The sample data list roughly 280,000 clones, and less than 90% of these were observed just once. The biggest ten clones account for about 4.9% of the sample. Sequencing input: peripheral blood. These receptor sequences come from a man in his fifties or sixties who had recovered from COVID-19.

The CDR3 nucleotides are TGTGCCAGCTCACCTGAGATTGGTCAGCCCCAGCATTTT. It translates to CASSPEIGQPQHF. V gene TRBV18 combines with J gene TRBJ1-5, with no clear D. This CDR3 is built from 13 residues. V was trimmed by 3 bases and J by 6 bases, leaving 9 bases between them. Germline values: CDR1 KGHSH, CDR2 LQKENI.

The rearrangement joins TRBV19 to TRBJ2-5; weak D call: TRBD2 (5 bases). With 0 bases removed from V and 5 bases from J, the gap between germline ends came to 13 bases. Germline CDR1 is LNHDA and CDR2 is SQIVND (reference sequence). This CDR3 contains 15 residues. CDR3 coding DNA: TGTGCCAGTAGTATAGATTTAGGGAGAGGGGAGACCCAGTACTTC. It translates to CASSIDLGRGETQYF.

V and J are TRBV6-2 or TRBV6-3 and TRBJ2-3; 10 bases are shared with TRBD2. V trimming: 2 bases; J trimming: 2 bases; junction bases outside the gene matches: 10. Germline V gives CDR1 MNHEY, CDR2 SVGEGT. The CDR3 spans 18 residues. CDR3 loop: CASSYRGVAGGSTDTQYF. The CDR3, as DNA: TGTGCCAGCAGTTACCGTGGAGTAGCGGGGGGCTCCACAGATACGCAGTATTTT.

The chain is built from TRBV30 and TRBJ2-3, with 9 bases matching TRBD2. The germline V gene has CDR1 GTSNPN and CDR2 SVGIG (reference sequence). The CDR3 is 15 residues long. V gave up 1 base and J gave up 3 bases; unmatched junction bases: 5. The CDR3 nucleotides are TGTGCCTGGAGTGATGGCGGGGGGGCGACAGATACGCAGTATTTT. Translation: CAWSDGGGATDTQYF.

The V call is TRBV7-2, the J call TRBJ2-2; D may be TRBD1 (8 bases). V shed 3 bases and J shed 5 bases, with 13 bases lying between them. CDR1 and CDR2 from the germline V gene are SGHTA and FQGNSA. The CDR3 has 15 residues. The CDR3 DNA is TGTGCCAGCAGCTTGCAGCGGGACAGGACCGGGGAGCTGTTTTTT. Translation: CASSLQRDRTGELFF.

This chain joins TRBV29-1 and TRBJ1-1; D is unclear. CDR3 length: 11 residues. The germline V gene has CDR1 SQVTM and CDR2 ANQGSEA. V was cut by 5 bases and J by 3 bases, with 7 bases left in between. The CDR3 here is CSVLTDTEAFF. Here the CDR3 DNA reads TGCAGCGTTTTAACGGACACTGAAGCTTTCTTT. Full variable domain (outside the CDR3, taken from reference TRBV29-1 and TRBJ1-1): SAVISQKPSRDICQRGTSLTIQCQVDSQVTMMFWYRQQPGQSLTLIATANQGSEATYESGFVIDKFPISRPNLTFSTLTVSNMSPEDSSIYLCSVLTDTEAFFGQGTRLTVV.

The chain uses TRBV25-1 and TRBJ2-7; TRBD1 might be the D (5 bases). CDR3 size: 13 residues. CDR1 is MGHDK, CDR2 SYGVNS, per germline. Between the trimmed V and J ends, which lost 1 base and 5 bases, there was a span of 9 bases. CDR3 in DNA: TGTGCCAGCAGTGAATGGGGCAGTCACGAGCAGTACTTC. Translating gives CASSEWGSHEQYF.

The chain couples TRBV29-1 to TRBJ2-2, with D possibly being TRBD2 (6 bases). Germline V gene sequence: CDR1 SQVTM, CDR2 ANQGSEA. V lost 5 bases, J lost 1 base, and 14 bases lay in between. This CDR3 has 15 residues. The CDR3 DNA follows: TGCAGCGTTAGCCGGGGCGGGGAGAACACCGGGGAGCTGTTTTTT. The encoded protein is CSVSRGGENTGELFF.

The rearrangement uses TRBV6-5 and TRBJ2-3; TRBD1 agrees at 8 bases. J was trimmed by 7 bases and V by 7 bases; bases with no gene match: 7. The CDR3 extends over 13 amino acids. CDR1 and CDR2 (germline): MNHEY, SVGAGI. The DNA of the CDR3 is TGTGCCAGCAACCAGGGGGCTGTGAATACGCAGTATTTT. Its translation: CASNQGAVNTQYF.

CDR3 amino acids: CASSLAPGQNYEQYF. The CDR3 coding sequence is TGTGCCAGCAGCTTAGCTCCGGGACAGAACTACGAGCAGTACTTC. The chain links TRBV7-2 to TRBJ2-7, with TRBD1 matching over 7 bases. Per germline, CDR1 SGHTA and CDR2 FQGNSA. Trimming took 0 bases from V and 3 from J; bases not matched to a gene: 5. This CDR3 region has 15 residues.

The chain's CDR3 is CASSAGTNSYNEQFF. The DNA of the CDR3 is TGCGCCAGCAGCGCCGGGACAAACTCCTACAATGAGCAGTTCTTC. The rearrangement uses TRBV5-1 and TRBJ2-1; a weak D match, TRBD1 (6 bases). The CDR3 covers 15 residues. In germline, CDR1 is SGHRS, CDR2 YFSETQ. The ends were cut back, 4 bases at V and 0 bases at J, with 11 bases in the middle. Using reference TRBV5-1 and TRBJ2-1 for the parts outside the CDR3, the full variable domain is KAGVTQTPRYLIKTRGQQVTLSCSPISGHRSVSWYQQTPGQGLQFLFEYFSETQRNKGNFPGRFSGRQFSNSRSEMNVSTLELGDSALYLCASSAGTNSYNEQFFGPGTRLTVL.

DNA for the CDR3: TGTGCCAGCAGCTTAGTAGCGATAAGATCCTACGAGCAGTACTTC. Amino acid sequence: CASSLVAIRSYEQYF. The chain employs TRBV11-2 and TRBJ2-7; D is perhaps TRBD2 (5 bases). Looked up from germline, CDR1 is SGHAT and CDR2 is FQNNGV. Trimming pared 1 base from V and 1 base from J, leaving 11 bases between. There are 15 residues in the CDR3.

This chain joins TRBV7-2 and TRBJ2-5; D gene unclear. The V and J ends lost 5 bases and 2 bases respectively, with 12 bases between them. From germline, CDR1 is SGHTA and CDR2 FQGNSA. This CDR3 comprises 14 residues. CDR3 sequence reads: CASSITMTQETQYF. Here the CDR3 DNA reads TGTGCCAGCAGCATTACTATGACTCAAGAGACCCAGTACTTC.

This chain joins TRBV7-9 and TRBJ2-1, with 8 bases lining up with TRBD1. Germline values: CDR1 SEHNR, CDR2 FQNEAQ (reference sequence). Trimming cost V 5 bases and J 7 bases; bases outside gene matches: 7. The CDR3 totals 14 residues. CDR3 loop: CASSRDRGLNEQFF. For the CDR3, the DNA is TGTGCCAGCAGCCGAGACAGGGGTCTGAATGAGCAGTTCTTC.

The chain recombines TRBV7-8 with TRBJ1-2; TRBD1 matches 7 bases. Germline CDR1 is SGHVS and CDR2 is FQNEAQ. The CDR3 contains 15 residues. Trimming cost V 3 bases and J 1 base; bases outside gene matches: 5. The CDR3 region is CASSFSTGVNYGYTF. The CDR3 DNA reads as TGTGCCAGCAGCTTTTCCACAGGGGTTAACTATGGCTACACCTTC.

The chain has TRBV10-3 and TRBJ1-5; a possible D gene is TRBD1 (6 bases). The germline CDR1 and CDR2 sequences are ENHRY and SYGVKD. CDR3 length equals 15 residues. V dropped 6 bases and J dropped 3 bases, with 15 bases sitting between them. The CDR3 bases are TGTGCCATCAGCCCCGGGAAGGGGGACAATCAGCCCCAGCATTTT. The encoded protein is CAISPGKGDNQPQHF.

V and J are TRBV20-1 and TRBJ2-7, with TRBD2 matching 9 bases. After removal of 3 bases from V and 2 bases from J, the junction contained 14 bases not matched to a gene. The CDR3 runs 17 residues. The germline gives CDR1 DFQATT, CDR2 SNEGSKA (reference sequence). The DNA of the CDR3 is TGCAGTGCTAGTCGGGGCCCGCTAGCGGGGAGACCCTACGAGCAGTACTTC. It codes for CSASRGPLAGRPYEQYF.

The chain couples TRBV19 to TRBJ1-4; 7 bases map to TRBD1. Germline V gene sequence: CDR1 LNHDA, CDR2 SQIVND (reference sequence). The trim removed 7 bases at V and 14 bases at J, leaving 7 bases unmatched. The CDR3 has 11 residues. The CDR3 is CASTKQGRLFF. In nucleotides, the CDR3 is TGTGCCAGTACCAAACAGGGGAGGCTGTTTTTT.

The chain carries TRBV19 and TRBJ2-7; 8 nucleotides agree with TRBD2. V lost 5 bases, J lost 3 bases, and 3 bases stayed unmatched. Germline lookup yields CDR1 LNHDA and CDR2 SQIVND (reference sequence). The CDR3 spans 13 residues. This chain's CDR3 is CASSWTSNYEQYF. The CDR3 bases are TGTGCCAGTAGTTGGACTAGCAACTACGAGCAGTACTTC.

J is TRBJ1-1 and V is TRBV6-5; D is possibly TRBD1 (5 bases). Between the trimmed V and J ends, which lost 2 bases and 4 bases, there was a span of 14 bases. This CDR3 is 15 amino acids long. The V gene's germline CDR1 is MNHEY and CDR2 SVGAGI. In DNA form, the CDR3 reads TGTGCCAGCAGTTACCCCGGGCCCGGGGGCACTGAAGCTTTCTTT. Amino acid sequence: CASSYPGPGGTEAFF.

The rearrangement uses TRBV7-9 and TRBJ2-7; a possible D gene is TRBD2 (6 bases). From germline, CDR1 is SEHNR and CDR2 FQNEAQ (reference sequence). V lost 5 bases to trimming and J lost 0 bases, with 11 bases between them. This CDR3 contains 14 residues. The CDR3 loop is CASSIGGLSYEQYF. CDR3 DNA: TGTGCCAGCAGCATCGGGGGACTCTCCTACGAGCAGTACTTC.

The rearrangement joins TRBV6-2 or TRBV6-3 to TRBJ2-2; TRBD1 aligns across 9 bases. V lost 5 bases to trimming and J lost 5 bases; unmatched junction nucleotides: 12. The CDR3 is 17 residues long. CDR1 and CDR2 from the germline V gene are MNHEY and SVGEGT. In nucleotides, the CDR3 is TGTGCCAGCAGTAAAATCGGACAGGGGACGAGGACCGGGGAGCTGTTTTTT. Translating it yields CASSKIGQGTRTGELFF.

The chain links TRBV7-3 to TRBJ2-1; D remains unclear. Trimming stripped 5 bases from V and 6 bases from J, with 17 bases between. Germline CDR1 and CDR2: SGHTA and FQGTGA. The CDR3 spans 15 residues. The CDR3 DNA reads as TGTGCCAGCAGCCTCGCCCCCTCCAGAGGCAATGAGCAGTTCTTC. Its translation is CASSLAPSRGNEQFF.

The V call is TRBV18, the J call TRBJ2-7; a possible D gene is TRBD1 (6 bases). There are 14 residues in the CDR3. V was pared by 3 bases and J by 0 bases, with 9 bases between. From germline, CDR1 is KGHSH and CDR2 LQKENI. DNA of the CDR3: TGTGCCAGCTCACCCCGGACAGCCTCCTACGAGCAGTACTTC. Protein sequence: CASSPRTASYEQYF.

The chain has TRBV14 and TRBJ1-4; D is uncertain. Germline V gene sequence: CDR1 SGHDN, CDR2 FVKESK. This CDR3 comprises 13 residues. Trimming took 7 bases from V and 8 from J, leaving 14 bases between them. This CDR3 is CASTPGGGEKLFF. The CDR3 nucleotides read TGTGCCAGCACACCTGGAGGAGGAGAAAAACTGTTTTTT.